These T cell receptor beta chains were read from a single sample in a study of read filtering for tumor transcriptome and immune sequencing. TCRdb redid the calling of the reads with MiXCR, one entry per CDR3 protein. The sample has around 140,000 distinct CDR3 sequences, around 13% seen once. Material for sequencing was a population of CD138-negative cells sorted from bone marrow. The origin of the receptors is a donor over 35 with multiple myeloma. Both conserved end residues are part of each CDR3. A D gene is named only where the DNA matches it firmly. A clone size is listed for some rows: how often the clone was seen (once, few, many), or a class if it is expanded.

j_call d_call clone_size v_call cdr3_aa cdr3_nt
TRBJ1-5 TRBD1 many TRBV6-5 CASSYGQGADQPQHF TGTGCCAGCAGTTACGGACAGGGGGCGGATCAGCCCCAGCATTTT
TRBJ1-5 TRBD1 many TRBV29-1 CSVRTGNNQPQHF TGCAGCGTTCGGACAGGGAACAATCAGCCCCAGCATTTT
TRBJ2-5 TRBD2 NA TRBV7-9 CASSLMGSGTPGGQETQYF TGTGCCAGCAGCTTAATGGGAAGCGGAACTCCGGGAGGGCAAGAGACCCAGTACTTC
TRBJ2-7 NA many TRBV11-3 CASSPFSVSSYEQYF TGTGCCAGCAGCCCCTTCTCTGTGAGCTCCTACGAGCAGTACTTC
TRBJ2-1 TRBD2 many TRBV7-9 CASRTLAGGLSEQFF TGTGCCAGCAGGACACTAGCGGGAGGTCTCAGTGAGCAGTTCTTC
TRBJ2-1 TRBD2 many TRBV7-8 CASRRLAGSYNEQFF TGTGCCAGCAGACGACTAGCGGGATCTTACAATGAGCAGTTCTTC
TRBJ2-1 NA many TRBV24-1 CATSDPLRDNEQFF TGTGCCACCAGTGATCCACTCAGGGACAATGAGCAGTTCTTC
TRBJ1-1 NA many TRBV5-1 CASSLAGDTEAFF TGTGCCAGCAGCTTGGCAGGGGACACTGAAGCTTTCTTT
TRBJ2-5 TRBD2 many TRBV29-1 CSVEFTSGSVETQYF TGCAGCGTTGAATTCACTAGCGGGAGTGTAGAGACCCAGTACTTC
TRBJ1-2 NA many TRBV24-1 CATSDHRVYGYTF TGTGCCACCAGTGATCACAGAGTCTATGGCTACACCTTC
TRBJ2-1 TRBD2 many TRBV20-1 CSASDGTSANNEQFF TGCAGTGCTAGCGACGGGACTAGCGCCAACAATGAGCAGTTCTTC
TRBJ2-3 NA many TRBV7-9 CASSVGTVDTQYF TGTGCCAGCAGCGTTGGGACCGTAGATACGCAGTATTTT
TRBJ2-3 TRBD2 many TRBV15 CATSDPRTSGILDTQYF TGTGCCACCAGCGACCCCAGGACTAGCGGGATTTTAGATACGCAGTATTTT
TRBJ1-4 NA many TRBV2 CASLRTATNEKLFF TGTGCCAGCCTTAGGACAGCAACTAATGAAAAACTGTTTTTT
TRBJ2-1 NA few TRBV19 CASNSGYNEQFF TGTGCCAGTAACAGCGGTTACAATGAGCAGTTCTTC
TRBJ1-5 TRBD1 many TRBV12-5 CASGLVLGQGEGNQPQHF TGTGCTAGTGGTTTGGTACTGGGACAGGGGGAGGGCAATCAGCCCCAGCATTTT
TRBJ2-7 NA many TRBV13 CASSSRPYEQYF TGTGCCAGCAGCTCCAGACCCTACGAGCAGTACTTC
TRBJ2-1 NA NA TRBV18 CASSPPLIAATYNERFF TGTGCCAGCTCACCACCCCTCATCGCAGCCACTTACAATGAGCGGTTCTTC
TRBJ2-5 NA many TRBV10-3 CAISPNRGRETQYF TGTGCCATCAGTCCAAATCGGGGGCGAGAGACCCAGTACTTC
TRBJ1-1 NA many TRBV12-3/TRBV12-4 CASSLGGKNTEAFF TGTGCCAGCAGTTTAGGGGGGAAGAACACTGAAGCTTTCTTT
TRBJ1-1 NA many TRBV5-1 CASKLYRWGNTEAFF TGCGCCAGCAAATTGTACAGGTGGGGGAACACTGAAGCTTTCTTT
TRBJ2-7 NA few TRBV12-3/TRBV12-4 CASSLSKAYEQYF TGTGCCAGCAGTTTATCAAAAGCCTACGAGCAGTACTTC
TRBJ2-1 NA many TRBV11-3 CASSLEGGGSYNEQFF TGTGCCAGCAGCTTAGAGGGTGGCGGGTCCTACAATGAGCAGTTCTTC
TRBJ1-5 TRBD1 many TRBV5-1 CASSLARQGKKPQHF TGCGCCAGCAGCTTGGCCCGACAGGGCAAGAAGCCCCAGCATTTT
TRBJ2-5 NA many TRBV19 CASSDRFQETQYF TGTGCCAGCAGCGACAGATTTCAAGAGACCCAGTACTTC
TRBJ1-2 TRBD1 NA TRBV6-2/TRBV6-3 CASSEGARGYTF TGTGCCAGCAGTGAGGGGGCGCGTGGCTACACCTTC
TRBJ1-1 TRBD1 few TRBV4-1 CASSPREGADTEAFF TGCGCCAGCAGCCCCCGGGAGGGGGCAGACACTGAAGCTTTCTTT
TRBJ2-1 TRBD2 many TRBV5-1 CASSLLDSGRISYNEQFF TGCGCCAGCAGCTTGCTGGATAGCGGGAGGATCTCCTACAATGAGCAGTTCTTC
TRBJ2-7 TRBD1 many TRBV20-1 CSALRDSYEQYF TGCAGTGCCCTCCGGGACAGCTACGAGCAGTACTTC
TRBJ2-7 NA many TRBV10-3 CAISESAPREQYF TGTGCCATCAGTGAGTCGGCCCCCAGAGAGCAGTACTTC
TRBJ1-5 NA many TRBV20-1 CSASRGLGNQPQHF TGCAGTGCTTCCAGGGGTCTTGGCAATCAGCCCCAGCATTTT
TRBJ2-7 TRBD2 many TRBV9 CASSLGTSVTYEQYF TGTGCCAGCAGCCTCGGGACTAGCGTAACCTACGAGCAGTACTTC
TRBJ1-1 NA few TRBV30 CAWSLTRSGEGRFTEASF TGTGCCTGGAGTCTAACCCGTAGCGGGGAGGGGCGCTTCACTGAAGCTTCCTTT
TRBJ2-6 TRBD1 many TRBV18 CASSRTGGVSGANVLTF TGTGCCAGCTCCAGGACAGGGGGTGTCTCTGGGGCCAACGTCCTGACTTTC
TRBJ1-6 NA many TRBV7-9 CASSLQGNSPLHF TGTGCCAGCAGCTTACAGGGGAATTCACCCCTCCACTTT
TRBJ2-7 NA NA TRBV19 CASSIALFGHPPYEQYF TGTGCCAGTAGTATAGCCCTTTTCGGGCATCCGCCCTACGAGCAGTACTTC
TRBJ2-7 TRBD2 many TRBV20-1 CSARVPAGVSEQYF TGCAGTGCTAGAGTCCCAGCGGGAGTTTCCGAGCAGTACTTC
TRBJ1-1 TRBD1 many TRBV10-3 CAIRGDRRNTEAFF TGTGCCATCAGGGGGGACAGGAGGAACACTGAAGCTTTCTTT
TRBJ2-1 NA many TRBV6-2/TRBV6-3 CASSPWGEQFF TGTGCCAGCAGTCCCTGGGGTGAGCAGTTCTTC
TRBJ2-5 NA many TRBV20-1 CSASLPGVETQYF TGCAGTGCTAGCCTGCCAGGGGTGGAGACCCAGTACTTC
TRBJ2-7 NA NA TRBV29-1 CSVGCTYEQYF TGCAGCGTTGGGTGTACCTACGAGCAGTACTTC
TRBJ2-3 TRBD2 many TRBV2 CASSPGLAGAIDTQYF TGTGCCAGCAGCCCTGGACTAGCGGGAGCCATAGATACGCAGTATTTT
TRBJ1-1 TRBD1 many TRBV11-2 CASSWTGRTEAFF TGTGCCAGCAGCTGGACAGGGAGAACTGAAGCTTTCTTT
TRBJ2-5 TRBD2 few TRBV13 CASSLGILAGEETQYF TGTGCCAGCAGCTTAGGGATACTAGCGGGAGAGGAGACCCAGTACTTC
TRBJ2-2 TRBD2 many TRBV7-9 CASSLVLAGLTGELFF TGTGCCAGCAGCTTGGTCCTAGCGGGACTAACCGGGGAGCTGTTTTTT